Below, one T cell receptor beta chain is given with its context. Its antigen is as yet unknown. The germline gives CDR1 SGHTA, CDR2 FQGNSA. The CDR3 has 13 residues. V lost 4 bases to trimming and J lost 10 bases, with 14 bases between them. These data originate in a study of beta chain features in type 1 diabetes. Study-level points and caveats: Shorter templates may be favored by PCR, equally so in patients and controls. TCRB CDR3 length was moderately but significantly reduced in all four CD4+ subsets of Type 1 diabetes patients.

Expressed TCRB transcripts were sequenced because the isolated RNA had all been reverse transcribed beforehand. TCRdb's copy holds only in-frame clones and misses some; the assay was immunoSEQ multiplex PCR. This table holds around 250,000 clones, 25% to 35% found once. The sequence came from a man aged 30-40 years in good health. Sequenced sample: central memory CD4+ T cells from blood. The chain joins TRBV7-2 to TRBJ2-1, with D perhaps matching TRBD1 (6 bases). The CDR3 DNA is TGTGCCAGCAGCTCCCTCCTCCAGGGGGAGCAGTTCTTC. Protein sequence: CASSSLLQGEQFF.